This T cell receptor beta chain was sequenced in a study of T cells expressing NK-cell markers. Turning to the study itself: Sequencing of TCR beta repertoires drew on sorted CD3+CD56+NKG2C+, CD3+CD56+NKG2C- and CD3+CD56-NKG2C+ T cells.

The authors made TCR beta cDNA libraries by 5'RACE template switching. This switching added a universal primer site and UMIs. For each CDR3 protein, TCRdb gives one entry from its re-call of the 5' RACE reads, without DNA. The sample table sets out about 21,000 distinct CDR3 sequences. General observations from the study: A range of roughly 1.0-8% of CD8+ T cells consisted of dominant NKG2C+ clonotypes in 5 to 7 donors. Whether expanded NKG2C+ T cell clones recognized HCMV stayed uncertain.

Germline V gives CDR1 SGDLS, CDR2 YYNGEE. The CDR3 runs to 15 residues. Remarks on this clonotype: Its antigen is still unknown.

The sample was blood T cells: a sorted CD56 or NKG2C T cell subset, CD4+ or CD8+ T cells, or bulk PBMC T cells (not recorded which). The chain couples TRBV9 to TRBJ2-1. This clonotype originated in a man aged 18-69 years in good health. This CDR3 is CASSVEQGTYNEQFF.